The 21 T cell receptor beta chains listed next were all sequenced from one sample in a study of OX40 agonist ivuxolimab in advanced cancers. Sequenced by immunoSEQ multiplex PCR; TCRdb stores in-frame clones only, minus some. The table includes some 45,000 clones, 75% to 80% detected once. Material: CD4+ or CD8+ T cells sorted from blood, obtained in a trial of the OX40 agonist ivuxolimab. The receptors were sampled from an adult with an advanced solid tumor such as melanoma, head and neck, liver or kidney cancer.

The chain employs TRBV19 and TRBJ2-1; maybe TRBD1 (6 bases). The germline CDR1 and CDR2 sequences are LNHDA and SQIVND (reference sequence). This CDR3 has 15 amino acids. V was cut by 6 bases and J by 4 bases, with 16 bases left in between. CDR3 residues: CASRTGTLNYNEQFF. CDR3 bases: TGTGCCAGTAGGACCGGGACATTAAATTACAATGAGCAGTTCTTC.

J is TRBJ2-7 and V is TRBV6-5, with 7 bases that match TRBD2. The CDR3 length is 15 residues. Germline lookup yields CDR1 MNHEY and CDR2 SVGAGI. J was trimmed by 5 bases and V by 5 bases; bases with no gene match: 12. The CDR3 reads CASSPGGGGGDEQYF. The CDR3 DNA is TGTGCCAGCAGTCCCGGCGGGGGTGGGGGTGACGAGCAGTACTTC.

The chain links TRBV7-2 to TRBJ2-7; no definite D call. Trimming left V 2 bases short and J 0 bases short, with 11 bases between. CDR1 SGHTA and CDR2 FQGNSA come from the germline V gene. The CDR3 loop spans 15 amino acids. Here the CDR3 reads CASSLPGGISYEQYF. In DNA, the CDR3 is TGTGCCAGCAGCTTACCCGGCGGAATCTCCTACGAGCAGTACTTC. Full variable domain (remainder filled in from reference TRBV7-2 and TRBJ2-7): GAGVSQSPSNKVTEKGKDVELRCDPISGHTALYWYRQSLGQGLEFLIYFQGNSAPDKSGLPSDRFSAERTGGSVSTLTIQRTQQEDSAVYLCASSLPGGISYEQYFGPGTRLTVT.

V and J are TRBV11-2 and TRBJ2-3; TRBD2 aligns across 11 bases. Looked up from germline, CDR1 is SGHAT and CDR2 is FQNNGV. The trim removed 6 bases at V and 2 bases at J, leaving 10 bases unmatched. This CDR3 has 17 amino acids. The CDR3 reads CASSRKGLAGITDTQYF. The CDR3 DNA sequence: TGTGCCAGCAGTCGGAAAGGACTAGCGGGCATCACAGATACGCAGTATTTT.

This sequence joins TRBV5-1 and TRBJ1-5; maybe TRBD1 (6 bases). Trimming removed 0 bases from V and 6 bases from J, with 10 bases in between. CDR1 and CDR2 from the germline V gene are SGHRS and YFSETQ. This CDR3 is 14 amino acids long. CDR3 sequence (DNA): TGCGCCAGCAGCTTGGAGGGGGGGGCTCAGCCCCAGCATTTT. It codes for CASSLEGGAQPQHF.

The rearrangement joins TRBV30 to TRBJ1-2; a possible D gene is TRBD1 (6 bases). The CDR3 totals 10 residues. V was pared by 8 bases and J by 6 bases, with 10 bases between. Germline CDR1 and CDR2: GTSNPN and SVGIG (reference sequence). The CDR3 DNA reads as TGTGCCCTTACAGGGAATGGCTACACCTTC. Amino acids: CALTGNGYTF.

This clone came up a few times. J is TRBJ2-5 and V is TRBV5-1; TRBD2 matches 7 bases. CDR3 length: 15 amino acids. Trimming at V came to 1 base and at J to 3 bases, leaving 6 bases not matched to a gene. Germline V gene data show CDR1 as SGHRS and CDR2 as YFSETQ. In DNA form, the CDR3 reads TGCGCCAGCAGCTTGTATGGGACTAACGAAGAGACCCAGTACTTC. Its protein is CASSLYGTNEETQYF.

This clone has just a few counts. This rearrangement joins TRBV27 to TRBJ2-3, with D possibly matching TRBD1 (5 bases). Germline CDR1 is MNHEY and CDR2 is SMNVEV (reference sequence). The CDR3 runs to 15 residues. V was trimmed by 2 bases and J by 1 base, leaving 10 bases between them. In DNA form, the CDR3 reads TGTGCCAGCAGTTTAGGACACACCGGCACAGATACGCAGTATTTT. Its protein product is CASSLGHTGTDTQYF.

The V and J genes are TRBV5-4 and TRBJ1-4, with D unresolved. This CDR3 is 14 amino acids long. V lost 1 base and J lost 8, with 12 bases in between. Germline V gene lookup returns CDR1 SGHNT and CDR2 YYREEE (reference sequence). The CDR3 nucleotides read TGTGCCAGCAGCTTGTGGGAGGGCGAAGAAAAACTGTTTTTT. This translates into CASSLWEGEEKLFF.

The chain is built from TRBV2 and TRBJ1-2; D is undetermined. Germline-derived CDR1 and CDR2 are SNHLY and FYNNEI. The CDR3 covers 11 residues. V lost 4 bases to trimming and J lost 4 bases, with 4 bases between them. CDR3 coding DNA: TGTGCCAGCAGTGGGACCTATGGCTACACCTTC. This encodes CASSGTYGYTF.

J is TRBJ1-6 and V is TRBV9, with a weak D call TRBD1 (5 bases). CDR1 is SGDLS and CDR2 is YYNGEE in the germline V gene. The CDR3 is 15 amino acids. Trimming shortened V by 2 bases and J by 7 bases, and 13 bases separated the two germline ends. This CDR3 is CASSVGGGGNSPLHF. The CDR3 DNA reads as TGTGCCAGCAGCGTGGGGGGAGGCGGGAATTCACCCCTCCACTTT.

The chain combines TRBV14 with TRBJ2-4, with 9 nucleotides matching TRBD1. Germline V gene sequence: CDR1 SGHDN, CDR2 FVKESK. The CDR3 contains 22 residues. Unmatched junction bases numbered 19, after V lost 1 base and J lost 0 bases. Here the CDR3 DNA reads TGTGCCAGCAGCCAAGTAGAGAGGTTCGGGACAGGGCGAGACTTAGCCAAAAACATTCAGTACTTC. Amino acids: CASSQVERFGTGRDLAKNIQYF.

This clone has only a few counts. The CDR3 DNA reads TGTGCCAGCAGCCCACGGGGCGGGGATTTTTACGAGCAGTACTTC. As protein: CASSPRGGDFYEQYF. This chain links TRBV5-4 with TRBJ2-7; perhaps TRBD2 as D (6 bases). From germline, CDR1 is SGHNT and CDR2 YYREEE (reference sequence). V was pared by 4 bases and J by 4 bases, with 18 bases between. The CDR3 extends over 15 amino acids.

The V gene is TRBV12-5, the J gene TRBJ1-6; D is uncertain. This CDR3 region has 13 residues. Per the germline V gene, CDR1 is LGHNT and CDR2 is FRNRAP. Trimming left V 1 base short and J 7 bases short, with 5 bases between. The CDR3 protein is CASGLEPNSPLHF. The CDR3 bases are TGTGCTAGTGGTTTGGAACCAAATTCACCCCTCCACTTT. Supplemented by reference TRBV12-5 and TRBJ1-6, the full variable domain reads DARVTQTPRHKVTEMGQEVTMRCQPILGHNTVFWYRQTMMQGLELLAYFRNRAPLDDSGMPKDRFSAEMPDATLATLKIQPSEPRDSAVYFCASGLEPNSPLHFGNGTRLTVT.

This sequence joins TRBV5-6 and TRBJ2-1, with 12 bases fitting TRBD1. V was clipped by 3 bases and J by 7 bases; unmatched bases: 5. Germline lookup yields CDR1 SGHDT and CDR2 YYEEEE. The CDR3 consists of 15 residues. CDR3 region: CASSYGTGGWNEQFF. For the CDR3, the DNA is TGTGCCAGCAGCTATGGGACAGGGGGCTGGAATGAGCAGTTCTTC.

CDR3 sequence: CASNYGTRNTEAFF. CDR3 bases: TGTGCCAGTAATTACGGGACACGGAACACTGAAGCTTTCTTT. The chain joins TRBV19 to TRBJ1-1; the D gene is possibly TRBD1 (6 bases). The length of the CDR3 is 14 residues. Germline CDR1 LNHDA, CDR2 SQIVND (reference sequence). The V end was cut by 7 bases, the J end by 1 base, with 13 bases between.

The V and J genes are TRBV14 and TRBJ2-1; D remains unclear. In germline, CDR1 is SGHDN, CDR2 FVKESK. Trimming stripped 1 base from V and 0 bases from J, with 7 bases between. The CDR3 consists of 15 residues. This CDR3 reads CASSQGQISYNEQFF. The CDR3 DNA reads TGTGCCAGCAGCCAAGGCCAGATCTCCTACAATGAGCAGTTCTTC.

This clone has only one observation. The rearrangement links TRBV7-2 to TRBJ1-4, with D possibly being TRBD1 (6 bases). Between the trimmed V and J ends, which lost 5 bases and 5 bases, there was a span of 12 bases. Germline lookup yields CDR1 SGHTA and CDR2 FQGNSA. The CDR3 runs 14 residues. The CDR3 DNA is TGTGCCAGCAGCCCTAATACAGGGAATGAAAAACTGTTTTTT. Translated: CASSPNTGNEKLFF.

The V gene is TRBV2, the J gene TRBJ1-2; 9 nucleotides agree with TRBD1. The CDR3 is 14 amino acids. Trimming at V came to 1 base and at J to 7 bases, leaving 4 bases not matched to a gene. Germline CDR1 and CDR2: SNHLY and FYNNEI. The DNA of the CDR3 is TGTGCCAGCAGTGAAGATGGGACAGGGATTGGCTACACCTTC. It specifies CASSEDGTGIGYTF.

The chain has TRBV27 and TRBJ2-1; 9 nucleotides line up with TRBD1. CDR1 and CDR2 (germline): MNHEY, SMNVEV (reference sequence). The junction had 4 bases not matched to a gene; V was cut back by 5 bases and J by 2 bases. The CDR3 is 15 amino acids. CDR3 DNA sequence: TGTGCCAGCAGTCTGGACAGGGGAGCCTACAATGAGCAGTTCTTC. Its protein is CASSLDRGAYNEQFF.

The chain is built from TRBV7-2 and TRBJ2-1; 7 bases line up with TRBD2. Trimming at V came to 4 bases and at J to 4 bases, leaving 4 bases not matched to a gene. CDR3 length: 14 amino acids. Germline CDR1 reads SGHTA; CDR2 reads FQGNSA. CDR3 in DNA: TGTGCCAGCAGCTCTAGCGGAGCTTACAATGAGCAGTTCTTC. Translated: CASSSSGAYNEQFF. The whole variable domain, filled in from reference TRBV7-2 and TRBJ2-1, reads GAGVSQSPSNKVTEKGKDVELRCDPISGHTALYWYRQSLGQGLEFLIYFQGNSAPDKSGLPSDRFSAERTGGSVSTLTIQRTQQEDSAVYLCASSSSGAYNEQFFGPGTRLTVL.